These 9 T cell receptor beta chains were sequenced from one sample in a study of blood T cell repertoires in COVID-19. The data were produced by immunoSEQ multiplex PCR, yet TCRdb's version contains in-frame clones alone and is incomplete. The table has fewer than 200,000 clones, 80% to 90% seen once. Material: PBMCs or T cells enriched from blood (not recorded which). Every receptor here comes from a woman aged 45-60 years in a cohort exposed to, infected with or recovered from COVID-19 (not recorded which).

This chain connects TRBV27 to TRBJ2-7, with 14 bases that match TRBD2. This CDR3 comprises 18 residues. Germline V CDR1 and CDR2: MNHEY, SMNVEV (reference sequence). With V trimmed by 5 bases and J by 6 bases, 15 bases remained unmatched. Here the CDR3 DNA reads TGTGCCAGCAGTGGCCTGCCCGGGACTAGCGGGAGATGGAGCGAGCAGTACTTC. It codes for CASSGLPGTSGRWSEQYF.

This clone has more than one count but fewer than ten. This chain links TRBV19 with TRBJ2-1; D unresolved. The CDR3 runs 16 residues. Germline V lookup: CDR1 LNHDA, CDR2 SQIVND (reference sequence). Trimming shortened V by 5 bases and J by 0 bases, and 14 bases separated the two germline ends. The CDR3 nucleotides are TGTGCCAGTAGTCCAACTCCCGGTAGCTCCTACAATGAGCAGTTCTTC. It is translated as CASSPTPGSSYNEQFF.

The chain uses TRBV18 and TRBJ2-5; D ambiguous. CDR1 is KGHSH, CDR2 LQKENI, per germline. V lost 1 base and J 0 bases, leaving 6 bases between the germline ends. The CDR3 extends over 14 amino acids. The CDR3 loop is CASSPLVDQETQYF. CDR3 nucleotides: TGTGCCAGCTCACCACTGGTAGACCAAGAGACCCAGTACTTC.

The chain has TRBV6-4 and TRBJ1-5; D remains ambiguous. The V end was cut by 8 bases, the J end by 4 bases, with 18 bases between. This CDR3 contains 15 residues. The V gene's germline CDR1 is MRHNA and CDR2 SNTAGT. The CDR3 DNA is TGTGCCAGCTTCCCCGCGGGTCAGACAAATCAGCCCCAGCATTTT. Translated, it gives CASFPAGQTNQPQHF.

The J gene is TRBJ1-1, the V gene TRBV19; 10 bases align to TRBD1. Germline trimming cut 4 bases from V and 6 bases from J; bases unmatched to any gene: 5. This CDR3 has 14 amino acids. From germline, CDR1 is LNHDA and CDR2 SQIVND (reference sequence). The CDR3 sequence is CASSSRDRGPEAFF. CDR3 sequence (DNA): TGTGCCAGTAGTAGCCGGGACAGGGGACCTGAAGCTTTCTTT.

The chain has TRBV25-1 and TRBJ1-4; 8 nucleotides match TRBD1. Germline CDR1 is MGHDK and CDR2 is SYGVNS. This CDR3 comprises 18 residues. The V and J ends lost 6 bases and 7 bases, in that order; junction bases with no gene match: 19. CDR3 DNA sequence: TGTGCCAGCAGCCCCGGACAGGGTAGTAAAGGCCTGGGTGAAAAACTGTTTTTT. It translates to CASSPGQGSKGLGEKLFF.

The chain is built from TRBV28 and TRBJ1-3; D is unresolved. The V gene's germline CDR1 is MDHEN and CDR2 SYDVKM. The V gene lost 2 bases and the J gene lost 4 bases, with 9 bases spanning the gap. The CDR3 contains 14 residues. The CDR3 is CASSLGGPGNTIYF. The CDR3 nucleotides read TGTGCCAGCAGTTTAGGAGGGCCCGGAAACACCATATATTTT.

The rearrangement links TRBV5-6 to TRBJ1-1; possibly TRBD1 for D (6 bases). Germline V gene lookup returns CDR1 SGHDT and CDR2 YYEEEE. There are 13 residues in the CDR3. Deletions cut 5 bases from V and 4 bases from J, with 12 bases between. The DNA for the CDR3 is TGTGCCAGCAGTTTAATCAGGGGCACTGAAGCTTTCTTT. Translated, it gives CASSLIRGTEAFF.

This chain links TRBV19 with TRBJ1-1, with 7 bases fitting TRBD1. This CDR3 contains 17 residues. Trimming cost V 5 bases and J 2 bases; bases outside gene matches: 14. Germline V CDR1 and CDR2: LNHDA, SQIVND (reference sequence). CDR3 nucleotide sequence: TGTGCCAGTAGTGCGAGTACAGGGGACCTCTTCAACACTGAAGCTTTCTTT. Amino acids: CASSASTGDLFNTEAFF.